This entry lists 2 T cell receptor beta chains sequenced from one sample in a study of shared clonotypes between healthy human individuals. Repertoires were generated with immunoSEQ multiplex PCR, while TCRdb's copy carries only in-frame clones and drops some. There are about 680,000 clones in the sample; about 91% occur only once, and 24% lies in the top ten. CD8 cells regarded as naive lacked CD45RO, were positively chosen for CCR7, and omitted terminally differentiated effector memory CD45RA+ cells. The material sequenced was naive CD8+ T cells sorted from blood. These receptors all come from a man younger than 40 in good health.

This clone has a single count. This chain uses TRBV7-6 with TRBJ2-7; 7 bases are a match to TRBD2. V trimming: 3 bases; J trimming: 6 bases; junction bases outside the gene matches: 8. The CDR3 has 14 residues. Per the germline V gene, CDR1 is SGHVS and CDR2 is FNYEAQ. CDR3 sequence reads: CASSLGGGASEQYF. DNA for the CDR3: TGTGCCAGCAGCTTGGGGGGAGGGGCGAGCGAGCAGTACTTC.

The CDR3 reads CAISESKTAWGYTF. The CDR3 DNA reads TGTGCCATCAGTGAGTCGAAGACAGCGTGGGGCTACACCTTC. The chain uses TRBV10-3 and TRBJ1-2; possibly TRBD1 for D (5 bases). Germline V gives CDR1 ENHRY, CDR2 SYGVKD. This CDR3 contains 14 residues. Trimming shortened V by 0 bases and J by 8 bases, and 13 bases separated the two germline ends.